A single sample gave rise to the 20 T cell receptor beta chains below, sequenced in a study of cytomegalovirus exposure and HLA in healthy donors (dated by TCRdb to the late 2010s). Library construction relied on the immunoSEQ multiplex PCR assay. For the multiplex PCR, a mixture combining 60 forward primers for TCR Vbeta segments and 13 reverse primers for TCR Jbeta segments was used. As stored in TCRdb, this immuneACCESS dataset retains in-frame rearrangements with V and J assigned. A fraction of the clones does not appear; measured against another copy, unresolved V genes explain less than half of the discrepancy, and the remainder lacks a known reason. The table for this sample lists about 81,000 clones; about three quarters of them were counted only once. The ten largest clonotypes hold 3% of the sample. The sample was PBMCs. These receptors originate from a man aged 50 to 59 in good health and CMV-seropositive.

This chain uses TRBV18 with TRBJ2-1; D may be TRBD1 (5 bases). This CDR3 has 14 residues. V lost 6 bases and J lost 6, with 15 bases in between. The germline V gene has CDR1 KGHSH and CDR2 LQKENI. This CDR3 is CASSGTQGLNEQFF. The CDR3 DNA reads TGTGCCAGCTCGGGAACTCAGGGCCTCAATGAGCAGTTCTTC.

CDR3 DNA sequence: TGCGCCAGCAACGGACTAGCGGGAACAGATACGCAGTATTTT. This translates into CASNGLAGTDTQYF. This chain connects TRBV5-1 to TRBJ2-3; 12 bases are a match to TRBD2. This CDR3 contains 14 residues. Germline trimming cut 6 bases from V and 3 bases from J; bases unmatched to any gene: 2. CDR1 and CDR2 from the germline V gene are SGHRS and YFSETQ. Full variable domain (rest looked up from reference TRBV5-1 and TRBJ2-3): KAGVTQTPRYLIKTRGQQVTLSCSPISGHRSVSWYQQTPGQGLQFLFEYFSETQRNKGNFPGRFSGRQFSNSRSEMNVSTLELGDSALYLCASNGLAGTDTQYFGPGTRLTVL.

CDR3 in amino acids: CASSFGTSDYEQYF. In DNA, the CDR3 is TGCGCCAGCAGCTTCGGGACTAGCGACTACGAGCAGTACTTC. This chain uses TRBV5-1 with TRBJ2-7; TRBD2 agrees at 10 bases. Trimming took 2 bases from V and 3 from J; bases not matched to a gene: 2. The germline gives CDR1 SGHRS, CDR2 YFSETQ. CDR3 length equals 14 residues.

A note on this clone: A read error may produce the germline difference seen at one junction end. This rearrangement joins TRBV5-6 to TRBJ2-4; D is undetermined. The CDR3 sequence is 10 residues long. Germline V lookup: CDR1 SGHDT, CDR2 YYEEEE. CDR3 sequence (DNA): TGTGCCCCGGCCAAAAACAGTCAGTACTTC. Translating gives CAPAKNSQYF.

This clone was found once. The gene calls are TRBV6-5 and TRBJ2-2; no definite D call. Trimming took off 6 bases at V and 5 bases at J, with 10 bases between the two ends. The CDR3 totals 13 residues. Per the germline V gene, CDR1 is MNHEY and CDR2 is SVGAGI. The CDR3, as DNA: TGTGCCAGCAGCCCGACAATTACCGGGGAGCTGTTTTTT. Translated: CASSPTITGELFF.

The CDR3 loop is CAWSASGFTEAFF. In DNA form, the CDR3 reads TGTGCCTGGAGCGCCTCAGGGTTCACTGAAGCTTTCTTT. J is TRBJ1-1 and V is TRBV30, with D perhaps matching TRBD1 (5 bases). CDR3 length equals 13 residues. Trimming pared 3 bases from V and 4 bases from J, leaving 12 bases between. In germline, CDR1 is GTSNPN, CDR2 SVGIG (reference sequence).

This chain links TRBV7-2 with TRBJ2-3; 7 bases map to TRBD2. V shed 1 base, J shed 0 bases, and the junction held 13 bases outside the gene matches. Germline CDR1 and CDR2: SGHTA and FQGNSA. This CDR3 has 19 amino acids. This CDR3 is CASSLGRGTIVASTDTQYF. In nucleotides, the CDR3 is TGTGCCAGCAGCTTAGGGCGTGGGACTATCGTTGCTAGCACAGATACGCAGTATTTT.

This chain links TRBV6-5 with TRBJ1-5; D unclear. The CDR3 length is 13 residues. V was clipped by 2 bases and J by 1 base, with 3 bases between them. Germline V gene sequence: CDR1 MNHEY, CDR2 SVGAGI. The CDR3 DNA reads TGTGCCAGCAGTTACCAGAGCAATCAGCCCCAGCATTTT. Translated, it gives CASSYQSNQPQHF.

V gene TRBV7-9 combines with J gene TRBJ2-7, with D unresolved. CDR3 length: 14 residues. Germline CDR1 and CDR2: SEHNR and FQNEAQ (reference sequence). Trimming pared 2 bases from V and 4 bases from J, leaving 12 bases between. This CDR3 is CASSLITELYEQYF. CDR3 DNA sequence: TGTGCCAGCAGCTTAATCACGGAGTTATACGAGCAGTACTTC. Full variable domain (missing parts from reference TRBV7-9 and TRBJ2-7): DTGVSQNPRHKITKRGQNVTFRCDPISEHNRLYWYRQTLGQGPEFLTYFQNEAQLEKSRLLSDRFSAERPKGSFSTLEIQRTEQGDSAMYLCASSLITELYEQYFGPGTRLTVT.

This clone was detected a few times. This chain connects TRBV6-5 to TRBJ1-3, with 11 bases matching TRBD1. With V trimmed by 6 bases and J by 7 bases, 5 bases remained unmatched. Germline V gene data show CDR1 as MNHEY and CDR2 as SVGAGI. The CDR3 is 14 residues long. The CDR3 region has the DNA TGTGCCAGCAGCCCGGGACAGGGGGGGAACACCATATATTTT. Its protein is CASSPGQGGNTIYF.

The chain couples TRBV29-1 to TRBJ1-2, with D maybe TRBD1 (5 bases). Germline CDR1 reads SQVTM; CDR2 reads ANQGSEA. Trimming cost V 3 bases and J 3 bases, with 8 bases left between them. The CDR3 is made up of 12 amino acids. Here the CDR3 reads CSVEETDYGYTF. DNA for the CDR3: TGCAGCGTTGAGGAGACAGACTATGGCTACACCTTC.

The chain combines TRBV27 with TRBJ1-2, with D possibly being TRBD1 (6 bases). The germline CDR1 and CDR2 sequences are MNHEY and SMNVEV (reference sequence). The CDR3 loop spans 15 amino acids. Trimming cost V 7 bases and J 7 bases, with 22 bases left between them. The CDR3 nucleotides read TGTGCCAGCACCTCGAGCGGGGGGCCAGCGACTGGCTACACCTTC. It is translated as CASTSSGGPATGYTF.

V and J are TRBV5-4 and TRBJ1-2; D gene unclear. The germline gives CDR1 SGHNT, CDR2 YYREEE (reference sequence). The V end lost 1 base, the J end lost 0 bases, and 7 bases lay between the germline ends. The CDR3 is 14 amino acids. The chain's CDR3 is CASSLFQANYGYTF. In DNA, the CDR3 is TGTGCCAGCAGCTTGTTTCAGGCTAACTATGGCTACACCTTC.

CDR3 region: CASSVGGDGNQPQHF. The CDR3 nucleotides are TGTGCCAGCAGCGTAGGAGGAGACGGCAATCAGCCCCAGCATTTT. The rearrangement links TRBV9 to TRBJ1-5; D unresolved. Germline V gives CDR1 SGDLS, CDR2 YYNGEE. CDR3 length: 15 amino acids. The germline V and J ends were trimmed by 0 bases and 2 bases, with 9 bases remaining between them.

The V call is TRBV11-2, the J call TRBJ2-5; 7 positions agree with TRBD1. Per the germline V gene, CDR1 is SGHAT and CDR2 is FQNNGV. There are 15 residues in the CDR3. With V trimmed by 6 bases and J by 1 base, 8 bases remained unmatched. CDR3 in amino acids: CASRSPGQSQETQYF. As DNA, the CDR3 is TGTGCCAGCAGATCTCCGGGACAGAGCCAAGAGACCCAGTACTTC.

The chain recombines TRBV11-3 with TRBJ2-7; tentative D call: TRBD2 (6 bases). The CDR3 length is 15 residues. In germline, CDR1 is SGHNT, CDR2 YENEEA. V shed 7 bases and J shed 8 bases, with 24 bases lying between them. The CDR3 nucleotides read TGTGCCAGCACCTCCGGGGGAGGATTGGGTCAGCAGCAGTACTTC. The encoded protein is CASTSGGGLGQQQYF. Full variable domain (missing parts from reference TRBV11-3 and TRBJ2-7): EAGVVQSPRYKIIEKKQPVAFWCNPISGHNTLYWYLQNLGQGPELLIRYENEEAVDDSQLPKDRFSAERLKGVDSTLKIQPAELGDSAVYLCASTSGGGLGQQQYFGPGTRLTVT.

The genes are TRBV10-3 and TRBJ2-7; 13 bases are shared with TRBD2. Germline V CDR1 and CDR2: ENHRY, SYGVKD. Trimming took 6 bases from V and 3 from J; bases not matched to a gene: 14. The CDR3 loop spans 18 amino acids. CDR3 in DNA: TGTGCCATCAGAGCACTAGCGGGAGGGAAACCAGGTGGCTACGAGCAGTACTTC. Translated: CAIRALAGGKPGGYEQYF.

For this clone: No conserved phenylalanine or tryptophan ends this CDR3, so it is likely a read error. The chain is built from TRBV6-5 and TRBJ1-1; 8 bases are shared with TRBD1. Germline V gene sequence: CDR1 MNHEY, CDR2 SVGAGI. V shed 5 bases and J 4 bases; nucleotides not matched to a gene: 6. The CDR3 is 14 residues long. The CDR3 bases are TGTGCCAGCAGTCCTATGGGACAGGCCACTGAAGCTTTCGTT. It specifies CASSPMGQATEAFV.

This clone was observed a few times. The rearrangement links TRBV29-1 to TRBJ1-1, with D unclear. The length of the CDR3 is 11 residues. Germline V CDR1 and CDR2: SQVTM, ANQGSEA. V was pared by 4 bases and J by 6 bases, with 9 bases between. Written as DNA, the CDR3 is TGCAGCGTTGGGCGGCAGTCTGAAGCTTTCTTT. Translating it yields CSVGRQSEAFF. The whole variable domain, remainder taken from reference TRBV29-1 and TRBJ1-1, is SAVISQKPSRDICQRGTSLTIQCQVDSQVTMMFWYRQQPGQSLTLIATANQGSEATYESGFVIDKFPISRPNLTFSTLTVSNMSPEDSSIYLCSVGRQSEAFFGQGTRLTVV.

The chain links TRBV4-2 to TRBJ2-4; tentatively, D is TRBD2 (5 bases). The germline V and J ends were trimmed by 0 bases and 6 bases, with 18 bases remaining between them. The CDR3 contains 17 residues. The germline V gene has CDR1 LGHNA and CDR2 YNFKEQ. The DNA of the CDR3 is TGTGCCAGCAGCCAAGAGGGCAGCGGTATGCTGGGAAACATTCAGTACTTC. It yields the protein CASSQEGSGMLGNIQYF.